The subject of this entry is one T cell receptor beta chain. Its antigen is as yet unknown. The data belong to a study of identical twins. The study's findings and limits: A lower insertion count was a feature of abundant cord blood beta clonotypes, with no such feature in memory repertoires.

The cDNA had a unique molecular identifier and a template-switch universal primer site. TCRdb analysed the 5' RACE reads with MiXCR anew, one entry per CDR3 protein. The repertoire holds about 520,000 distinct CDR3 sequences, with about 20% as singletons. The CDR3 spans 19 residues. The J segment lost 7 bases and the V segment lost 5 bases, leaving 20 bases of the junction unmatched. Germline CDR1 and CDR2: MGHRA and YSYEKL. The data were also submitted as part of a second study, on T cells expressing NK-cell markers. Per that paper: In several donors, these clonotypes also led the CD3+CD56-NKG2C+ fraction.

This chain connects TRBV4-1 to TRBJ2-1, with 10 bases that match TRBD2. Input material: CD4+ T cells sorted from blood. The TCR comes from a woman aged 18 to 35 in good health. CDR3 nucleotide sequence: TGCGCCAGCAGCGTGAATCCTAGCGGGGGTCCAACTCCGCGAAATGAGCAGTTCTTC. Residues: CASSVNPSGGPTPRNEQFF.